One sample yielded the 22 T cell receptor beta chains listed below, sequenced in a study of tumor-infiltrating lymphocytes in primary liver carcinoma. The tissue used was unsorted bulk material of about 19-31 mg. RNA and DNA were co-extracted from it with the AllPrep DNA/RNA mini kit. A constant-region primer served to make TCR beta cDNA from approximately 490 ng total RNA. For TCR beta, libraries were produced by three nested multiplex PCR rounds using slightly modified ARM-PCR. Each of the first two PCR rounds ran approximately 11 cycles with TRBV1-TRBV30 forward and C-beta reverse primers. TCRdb redid the calling of the multiplex PCR reads with MiXCR, one entry per CDR3 protein. Of about 78,000 distinct CDR3 sequences listed, 65% to 75% were seen once; the top ten hold roughly an eighth. Sequences were obtained from liver tumor tissue from sampling region 4. Subset denoted: tumor region T4, right-lateral pole. These receptors came from a woman aged 55-69 years with primary liver carcinoma and hepatitis B virus infection.

With respect to this clonotype: A read error may account for a junction end that differs from germline. V gene TRBV4-2 combines with J gene TRBJ1-4; D is undetermined. The CDR3 is 18 residues long. Germline V gives CDR1 LGHNA, CDR2 YNFKEQ. The CDR3 nucleotides are TGTGCCAGCAGCCATTATATTGTATTCGACAAAGGGAATGAAAAACTATTTTTT. This gives the protein CASSHYIVFDKGNEKLFF.

On this clonotype: The missing conserved phenylalanine or tryptophan at the end of this CDR3 makes a read error likely. V gene TRBV11-2 combines with J gene TRBJ1-1; D is ambiguous. The V gene lost 0 bases and the J gene lost 5 bases, with 13 bases spanning the gap. CDR1 and CDR2 from the germline V gene are SGHAT and FQNNGV. This CDR3 has 15 residues. CDR3 region: CASSLDQEAGTEAFL. The DNA for the CDR3 is TGTGCCAGCAGCTTAGATCAGGAGGCAGGAACTGAAGCTTTCTTA.

This clonotype appeared a single time. An end of the junction differs from the germline gene, which may be a read error. This chain uses TRBV11-3 with TRBJ2-1, with TRBD2 matching 7 bases. Germline assignment: CDR1 SGHNT and CDR2 YENEEA. CDR3 size: 13 residues. CDR3 region: CTSSAGDYNEQFF. The CDR3 DNA is TGTACCAGTAGTGCCGGGGACTACAATGAACAGTTCTTC.

The chain employs TRBV18 and TRBJ2-7; either TRBD1 or TRBD2 may supply D (5 bases each). V was pared by 0 bases and J by 2 bases, with 20 bases between. The CDR3 is 18 residues long. Germline V gene lookup returns CDR1 KGHSH and CDR2 LQKENI. The CDR3 coding sequence is TGTGCCAGCTCACCACCGTTAGCCGGGGACGCAACAACCTACGAGCAGTACTTC. Protein sequence: CASSPPLAGDATTYEQYF. The entire variable domain, with the rest obtained from reference TRBV18 and TRBJ2-7, is as follows: NAGVMQNPRHLVRRRGQEARLRCSPMKGHSHVYWYRQLPEEGLKFMVYLQKENIIDESGMPKERFSAEFPKEGPSILRIQQVVRGDSAAYFCASSPPLAGDATTYEQYFGPGTRLTVT.

Of note for this clonotype: Just one base apart from a much larger clone, this may be a read error. The rearrangement links TRBV24-1 to TRBJ1-2, with a possible D match to TRBD1 (5 bases). Trimming stripped 6 bases from V and 2 bases from J, with 18 bases between. The CDR3 has 16 residues. CDR1 is KGHDR, CDR2 SFDVKD, per germline. CDR3 bases: TGTGCCACCAGTACCACTCCGGGACGGGGGAACTATGGCTACACCTTC. Translated, it gives CATSTTPGRGNYGYTF.

On this clonotype: Its ends do not fully match the called genes, so a read error is possible. This chain uses TRBV11-2 with TRBJ2-5; a possible D gene is TRBD2 (6 bases). There are 13 residues in the CDR3. CDR1 and CDR2 (germline): SGHAT, FQNNGV. The CDR3 DNA follows: TGTGCCAGGAGCTTAGAATTCAAGGGGACTCAGTATTTC. Protein product: CARSLEFKGTQYF.

Concerning this clonotype itself: The germline gene is not matched at one end of the junction; a read error may be the cause. The rearrangement joins TRBV7-7 to TRBJ2-3; D perhaps matches TRBD1 (6 bases). CDR1 is SSHAT, CDR2 FNYEAQ, per germline (reference sequence). CDR3 length: 15 amino acids. The CDR3 sequence: CASSPIGGNADTQYF. CDR3 nucleotides: TGTGCTAGCAGCCCAATAGGGGGAAATGCAGATACGCAGTATTTT. The full variable domain, its missing parts supplied by reference TRBV7-7 and TRBJ2-3, is GAGVSQSPRYKVTKRGQDVTLRCDPISSHATLYWYQQALGQGPEFLTYFNYEAQPDKSGLPSDRFSAERPEGSISTLTIQRTEQRDSAMYRCASSPIGGNADTQYFGPGTRLTVL.

The table lists this clonotype with a count of one. Being one base from a much bigger clone, this may be a read error. This chain connects TRBV5-8 to TRBJ2-3, with 8 bases that match TRBD1. Germline V gene data show CDR1 as SGHTS and CDR2 as YDEGEE. V dropped 3 bases and J dropped 2; count of bases not matched to a gene: 8. The CDR3 has 16 residues. DNA for the CDR3: TGTGCCAGCAGCTCGGGATCAGGGGGCATCACAGATACGCAGTATTTT. It is translated as CASSSGSGGITDTQYF.

On this clonotype: Sequence at one end of the junction differs from germline and may be a read error. The rearrangement joins TRBV7-8 to TRBJ2-7; D perhaps matches TRBD2 (5 bases). Germline assignment: CDR1 SGHVS and CDR2 FQNEAQ. This CDR3 is built from 12 residues. The CDR3 region is CANSPRHREQYF. The CDR3 DNA sequence: TGTGCCAACAGCCCCAGGCACCGGGAACAGTACTTC. Based on the CDR3 plus reference TRBV7-8 and TRBJ2-7, the full variable domain is GAGVSQSPRYKVAKRGQDVALRCDPISGHVSLFWYQQALGQGPEFLTYFQNEAQLDKSGLPSDRFFAERPEGSVSTLKIQRTQQEDSAVYLCANSPRHREQYFGPGTRLTVT.

This sequence joins TRBV9 and TRBJ1-5; 7 positions match TRBD1. V shed 3 bases and J 8 bases; nucleotides not matched to a gene: 5. There are 13 residues in the CDR3. Germline V lookup: CDR1 SGDLS, CDR2 YYNGEE. CDR3 nucleotide sequence: TGTGCCAGCAGCGGGGACAGTGGGGAGCCCCAGCATTTT. It specifies CASSGDSGEPQHF.

The J gene is TRBJ2-7, the V gene TRBV4-2; 8 bases are a match to TRBD2. The germline CDR1 and CDR2 sequences are LGHNA and YNFKEQ. The CDR3 totals 20 residues. Trimming took 4 bases from V and 5 from J; bases not matched to a gene: 25. The CDR3 region is CASSPSVGGRKLAPLHEQYF. For the CDR3, the DNA is TGTGCCAGCAGCCCCTCGGTCGGCGGGAGGAAACTGGCTCCCCTCCACGAGCAGTACTTC.

On this clonotype: Its ends do not fully match the called genes, so a read error is possible. The rearrangement joins TRBV11-3 to TRBJ2-1; D is perhaps TRBD2 (6 bases). The CDR3 loop spans 15 amino acids. The germline V gene has CDR1 SGHNT and CDR2 YENEEA. The CDR3 DNA follows: TGTGTCAGCAACCCTCGGGGTAGCGGAAACAATGAGCAGTTCTTC. It codes for CVSNPRGSGNNEQFF.

The J gene is TRBJ2-6, the V gene TRBV29-1; D unresolved. This CDR3 is built from 15 residues. Germline CDR1 and CDR2: SQVTM and ANQGSEA. CDR3 in amino acids: CSVLIRDGSNNVLTF. In DNA, the CDR3 is TGCAGTGTGCTTATCCGCGACGGCAGTAATAACGTCCTGACTTTC.

As regards this clonotype: The junction differs from germline at one of its ends, possibly a read error. This chain links TRBV29-1 with TRBJ2-2, with TRBD2 as a possible D gene (6 bases). Per the germline V gene, CDR1 is SQVTM and CDR2 is ANQGSEA. This CDR3 region has 13 residues. CDR3 in amino acids: CCVTGHSGGELFF. In DNA form, the CDR3 reads TGCTGTGTCACGGGGCACTCGGGCGGGGAGTTGTTTTTT.

CDR3 bases: TGTGCCAGCAGTAGGGCGGGAGGGAAACACTACGAGCAGTACTTC. It encodes CASSRAGGKHYEQYF. This chain joins TRBV28 and TRBJ2-7; 9 bases match TRBD2. The CDR3 runs to 15 residues. V was pared by 5 bases and J by 3 bases, with 8 bases of the junction left unmatched. Germline V gene lookup returns CDR1 MDHEN and CDR2 SYDVKM.

Notes on this clonotype: This may arise from a read error, as a much more abundant clone is one base away. The V and J genes are TRBV30 and TRBJ1-3; TRBD1 might be the D (6 bases). The germline V and J ends were trimmed by 5 bases and 0 bases, with 8 bases remaining between them. CDR1 is GTSNPN and CDR2 is SVGIG in the germline V gene (reference sequence). The CDR3 is 13 residues long. The CDR3 DNA follows: TGTGCCTGGCAGGGGTACTCTGGAAACACCATATATTTT. Amino acid sequence: CAWQGYSGNTIYF.

In regard to this clonotype: At one end, the junction sequence differs from germline, possibly due to a read error. V usage is TRBV11-2 and J usage is TRBJ2-3; tentatively, D is TRBD1 (5 bases). The CDR3 runs 14 residues. CDR1 and CDR2 from the germline V gene are SGHAT and FQNNGV. Written as DNA, the CDR3 is TGTACCAGCAGCATGGGGCTTCCCATAGATACGCGGTATTTT. Encoded protein: CTSSMGLPIDTRYF.

In regard to this clonotype: At one end, the junction sequence differs from germline, possibly due to a read error. The chain has TRBV4-2 and TRBJ2-7, with D possibly matching TRBD2 (5 bases). Germline V gene sequence: CDR1 LGHNA, CDR2 YNFKEQ. The CDR3 extends over 16 amino acids. CDR3 nucleotide sequence: TGTGCCCGCAGCCAAGATGGGAGCCGATCCCCCTACGAGCAGTACTTC. Protein sequence: CARSQDGSRSPYEQYF.

Concerning this clonotype: This may be a read error, as it is one base from a much larger clone. CDR3 region: CAIKHAGFAEKLFF. CDR3 DNA: TGTGCCATCAAACATGCGGGATTCGCTGAAAAACTGTTTTTT. The rearrangement joins TRBV28 to TRBJ1-4; D remains ambiguous. Germline assignment: CDR1 MDHEN and CDR2 SYDVKM. V was cut by 10 bases and J by 7 bases, with 19 bases left in between. The CDR3 length is 14 residues.

This clonotype was observed at least ten times. The gene calls are TRBV5-6 and TRBJ2-3; D might be TRBD2 (5 bases). Between the trimmed V and J ends, which lost 2 bases and 1 base, there was a span of 8 bases. The CDR3 contains 14 residues. Germline CDR1 SGHDT, CDR2 YYEEEE. CDR3 DNA sequence: TGTGCCAGCAGCTTTGCGGAGGGCACAGATACGCAGTATTTT. Encoded protein: CASSFAEGTDTQYF. Using reference TRBV5-6 and TRBJ2-3 for the parts outside the CDR3, the full variable domain is DAGVTQSPTHLIKTRGQQVTLRCSPKSGHDTVSWYQQALGQGPQFIFQYYEEEERQRGNFPDRFSGHQFPNYSSELNVNALLLGDSALYLCASSFAEGTDTQYFGPGTRLTVL.

To note about this clonotype: The junction shows a germline mismatch at one end, possibly a read error. The chain uses TRBV6-1 and TRBJ2-1; 10 positions agree with TRBD1. The germline V gene has CDR1 MNHNS and CDR2 SASEGT. The CDR3 covers 15 residues. The DNA for the CDR3 is TGTACCAGCAGTGTGAGGGACAGGGGTGGCAATGAGCAATTCTTC. Residues: CTSSVRDRGGNEQFF.

Concerning this clonotype: Since a much larger clone is just one base distant, this may be a read error. V is TRBV7-9 and J is TRBJ2-7, with TRBD1 matching 8 bases. CDR1 and CDR2 from the germline V gene are SEHNR and FQNEAQ (reference sequence). The trim removed 5 bases at V and 0 bases at J, leaving 6 bases unmatched. This CDR3 has 15 residues. CDR3 DNA: TGTGCCAGCAGCCCGGGACAGGCATCCTCCTACGAGCAGTACTTC. Protein product: CASSPGQASSYEQYF.